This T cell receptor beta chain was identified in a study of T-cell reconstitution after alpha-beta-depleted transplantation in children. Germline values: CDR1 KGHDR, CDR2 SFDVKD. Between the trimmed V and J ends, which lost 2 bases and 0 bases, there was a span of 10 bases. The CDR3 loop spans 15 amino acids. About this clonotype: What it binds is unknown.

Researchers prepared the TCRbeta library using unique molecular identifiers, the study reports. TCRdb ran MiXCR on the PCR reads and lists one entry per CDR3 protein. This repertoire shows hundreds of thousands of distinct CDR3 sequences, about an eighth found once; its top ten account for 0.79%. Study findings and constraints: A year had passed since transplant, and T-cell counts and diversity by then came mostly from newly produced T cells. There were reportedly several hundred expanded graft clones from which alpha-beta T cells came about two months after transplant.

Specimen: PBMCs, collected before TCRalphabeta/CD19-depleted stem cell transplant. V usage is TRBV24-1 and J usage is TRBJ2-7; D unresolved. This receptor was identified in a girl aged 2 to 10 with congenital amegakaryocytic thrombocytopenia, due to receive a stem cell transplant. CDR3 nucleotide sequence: TGTGCCACCAGTGATTCGTCTAAGAGCTCCTACGAGCAGTACTTC. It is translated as CATSDSSKSSYEQYF.